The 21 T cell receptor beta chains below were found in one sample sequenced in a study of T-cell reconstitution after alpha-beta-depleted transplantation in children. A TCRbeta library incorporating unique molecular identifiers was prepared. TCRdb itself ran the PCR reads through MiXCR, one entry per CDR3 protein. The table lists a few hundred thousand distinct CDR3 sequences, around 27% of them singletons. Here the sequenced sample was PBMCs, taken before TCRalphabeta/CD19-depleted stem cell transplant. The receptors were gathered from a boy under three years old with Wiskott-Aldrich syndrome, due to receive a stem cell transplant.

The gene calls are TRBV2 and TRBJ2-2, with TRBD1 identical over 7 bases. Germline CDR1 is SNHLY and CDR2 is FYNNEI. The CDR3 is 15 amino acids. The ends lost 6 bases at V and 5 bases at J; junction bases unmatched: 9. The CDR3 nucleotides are TGTGCCAGCAGGGAAAGACAGGGAAAAACCGGGGAGCTGTTTTTT. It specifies CASRERQGKTGELFF.

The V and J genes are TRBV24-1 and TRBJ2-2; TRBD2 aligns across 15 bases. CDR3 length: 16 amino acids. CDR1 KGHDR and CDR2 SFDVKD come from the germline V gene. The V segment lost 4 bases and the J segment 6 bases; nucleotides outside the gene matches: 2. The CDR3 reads CATSEGLAGGPGELFF. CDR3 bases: TGTGCCACCAGTGAGGGACTAGCGGGAGGACCCGGGGAGCTGTTTTTT.

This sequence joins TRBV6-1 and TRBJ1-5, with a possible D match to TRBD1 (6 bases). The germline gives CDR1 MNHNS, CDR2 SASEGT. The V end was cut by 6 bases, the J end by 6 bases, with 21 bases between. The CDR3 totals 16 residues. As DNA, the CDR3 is TGTGCCAGCAGCCCTAGGGGGAGGGAAATAGGTCAGCCCCAGCATTTT. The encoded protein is CASSPRGREIGQPQHF.

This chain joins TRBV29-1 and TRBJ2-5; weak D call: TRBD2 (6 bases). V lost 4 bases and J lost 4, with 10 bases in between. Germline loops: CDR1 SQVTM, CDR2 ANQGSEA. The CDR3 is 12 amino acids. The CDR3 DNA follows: TGCAGCGTTGGGGCGGGAACAGAGACCCAGTACTTC. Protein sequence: CSVGAGTETQYF.

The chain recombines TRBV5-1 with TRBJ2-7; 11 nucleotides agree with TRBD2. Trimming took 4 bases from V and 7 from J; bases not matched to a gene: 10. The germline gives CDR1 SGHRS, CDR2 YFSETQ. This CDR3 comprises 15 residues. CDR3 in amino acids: CASSLGLAEAWEQYF. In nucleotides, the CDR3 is TGCGCCAGCAGCCTGGGACTAGCGGAAGCTTGGGAGCAGTACTTC. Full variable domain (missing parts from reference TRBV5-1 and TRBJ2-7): KAGVTQTPRYLIKTRGQQVTLSCSPISGHRSVSWYQQTPGQGLQFLFEYFSETQRNKGNFPGRFSGRQFSNSRSEMNVSTLELGDSALYLCASSLGLAEAWEQYFGPGTRLTVT.

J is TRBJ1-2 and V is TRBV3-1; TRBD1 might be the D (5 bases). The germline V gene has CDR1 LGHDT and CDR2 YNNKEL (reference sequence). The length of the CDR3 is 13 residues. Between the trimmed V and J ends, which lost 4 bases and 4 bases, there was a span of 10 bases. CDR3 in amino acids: CASSRPGFYGYTF. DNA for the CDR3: TGTGCCAGCAGCCGACCAGGGTTCTATGGCTACACCTTC.

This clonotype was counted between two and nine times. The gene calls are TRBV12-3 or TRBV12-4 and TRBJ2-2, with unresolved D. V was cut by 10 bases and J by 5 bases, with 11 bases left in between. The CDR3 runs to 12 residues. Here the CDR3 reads CAISLNTGELFF. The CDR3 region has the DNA TGTGCCATCAGCTTGAATACCGGGGAGCTGTTTTTT.

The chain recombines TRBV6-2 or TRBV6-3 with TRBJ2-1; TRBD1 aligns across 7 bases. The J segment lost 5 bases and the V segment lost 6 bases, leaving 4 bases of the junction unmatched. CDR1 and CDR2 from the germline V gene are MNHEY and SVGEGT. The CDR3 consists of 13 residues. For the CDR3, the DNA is TGTGCCAGCAGGTGGGACAGAAACAATGAGCAGTTCTTC. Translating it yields CASRWDRNNEQFF.

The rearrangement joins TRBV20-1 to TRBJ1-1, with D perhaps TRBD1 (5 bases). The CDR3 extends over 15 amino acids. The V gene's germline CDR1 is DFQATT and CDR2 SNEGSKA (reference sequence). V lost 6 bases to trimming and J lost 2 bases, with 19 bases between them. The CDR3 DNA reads TGCAGTGCCCTGGGTAGGGGCCGTCTAAACACTGAAGCTTTCTTT. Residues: CSALGRGRLNTEAFF.

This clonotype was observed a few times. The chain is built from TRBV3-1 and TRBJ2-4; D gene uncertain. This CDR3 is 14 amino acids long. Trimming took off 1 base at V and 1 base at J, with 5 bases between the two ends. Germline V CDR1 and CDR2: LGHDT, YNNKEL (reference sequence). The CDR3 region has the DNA TGTGCCAGCAGCCAAGCCGGGGCCAAAAACATTCAGTACTTC. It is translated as CASSQAGAKNIQYF.

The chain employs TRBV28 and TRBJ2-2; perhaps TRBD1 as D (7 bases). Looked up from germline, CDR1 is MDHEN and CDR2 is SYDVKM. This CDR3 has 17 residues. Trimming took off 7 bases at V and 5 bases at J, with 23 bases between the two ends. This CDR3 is CASTQPGDSRWTGELFF. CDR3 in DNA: TGTGCCAGCACCCAACCGGGGGACAGCCGGTGGACCGGGGAGCTGTTTTTT.

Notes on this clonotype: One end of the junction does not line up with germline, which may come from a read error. The CDR3 nucleotides read TGTGCCAGCAGCTCAGGACAGGGTATATCGCCTAACAATGGCTACACCTTC. This sequence encodes CASSSGQGISPNNGYTF. The V gene is TRBV7-9, the J gene TRBJ1-2, with 8 bases that match TRBD1. Germline CDR1 reads SEHNR; CDR2 reads FQNEAQ (reference sequence). There are 17 residues in the CDR3.

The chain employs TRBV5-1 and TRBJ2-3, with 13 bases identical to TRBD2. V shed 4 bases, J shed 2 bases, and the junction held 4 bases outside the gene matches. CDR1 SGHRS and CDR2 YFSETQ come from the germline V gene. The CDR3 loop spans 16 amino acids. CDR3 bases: TGCGCCAGCAGCGCGGGACTAGCGGGACTCACAGATACGCAGTATTTT. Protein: CASSAGLAGLTDTQYF. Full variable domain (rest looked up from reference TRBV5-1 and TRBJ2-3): KAGVTQTPRYLIKTRGQQVTLSCSPISGHRSVSWYQQTPGQGLQFLFEYFSETQRNKGNFPGRFSGRQFSNSRSEMNVSTLELGDSALYLCASSAGLAGLTDTQYFGPGTRLTVL.

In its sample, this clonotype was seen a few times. This CDR3 reads CSVGLAANTGELFF. The CDR3 nucleotides read TGCAGCGTTGGACTAGCGGCGAACACCGGGGAGCTGTTTTTT. V and J are TRBV29-1 and TRBJ2-2; 9 bases fit TRBD2. The CDR3 sequence is 14 residues long. Germline lookup yields CDR1 SQVTM and CDR2 ANQGSEA. V trimming: 4 bases; J trimming: 0 bases; junction bases outside the gene matches: 0.

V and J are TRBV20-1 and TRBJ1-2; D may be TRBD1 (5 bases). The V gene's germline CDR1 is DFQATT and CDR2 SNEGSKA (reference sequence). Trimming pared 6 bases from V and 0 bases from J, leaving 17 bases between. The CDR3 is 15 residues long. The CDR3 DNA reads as TGCAGTGCCCCCCCCGCAGACAGTACTAACTATGGCTACACCTTC. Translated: CSAPPADSTNYGYTF.

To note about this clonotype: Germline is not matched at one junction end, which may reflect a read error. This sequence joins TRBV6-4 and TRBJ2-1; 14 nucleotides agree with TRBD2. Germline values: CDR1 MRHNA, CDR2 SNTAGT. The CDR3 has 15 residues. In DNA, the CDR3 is TGTGCCAGCGTGACCGGGACTAGCGGGAGTTCTGAGCAATTCTTC. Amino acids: CASVTGTSGSSEQFF.

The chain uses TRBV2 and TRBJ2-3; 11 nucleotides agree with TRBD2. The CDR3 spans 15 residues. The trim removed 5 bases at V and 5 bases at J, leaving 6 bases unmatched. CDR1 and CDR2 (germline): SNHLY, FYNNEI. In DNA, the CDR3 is TGTGCCAGCAGTCAAAGCCTAGCGGGAGGAGATACGCAGTATTTT. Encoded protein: CASSQSLAGGDTQYF. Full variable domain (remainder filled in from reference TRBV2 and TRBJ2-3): EPEVTQTPSHQVTQMGQEVILRCVPISNHLYFYWYRQILGQKVEFLVSFYNNEISEKSEIFDDQFSVERPDGSNFTLKIRSTKLEDSAMYFCASSQSLAGGDTQYFGPGTRLTVL.

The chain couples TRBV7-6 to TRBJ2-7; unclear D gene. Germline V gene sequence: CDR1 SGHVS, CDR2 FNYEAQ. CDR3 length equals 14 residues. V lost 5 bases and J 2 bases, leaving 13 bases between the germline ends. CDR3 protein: CASSKAPSTYEQYF. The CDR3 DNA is TGTGCCAGCAGCAAAGCCCCCTCAACCTACGAGCAGTACTTC.

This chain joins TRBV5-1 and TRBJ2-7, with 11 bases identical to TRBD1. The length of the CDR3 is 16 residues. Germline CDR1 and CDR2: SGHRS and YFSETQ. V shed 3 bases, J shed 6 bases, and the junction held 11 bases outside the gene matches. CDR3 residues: CASSSDAGTGGTEQYF. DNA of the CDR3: TGCGCCAGCAGCTCCGACGCCGGGACAGGGGGGACCGAGCAGTACTTC.

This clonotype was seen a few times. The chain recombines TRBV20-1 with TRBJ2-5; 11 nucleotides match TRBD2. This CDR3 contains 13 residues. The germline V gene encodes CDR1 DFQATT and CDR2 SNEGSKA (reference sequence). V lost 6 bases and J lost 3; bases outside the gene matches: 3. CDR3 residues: CSAKLAGEETQYF. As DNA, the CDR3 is TGCAGTGCCAAACTAGCGGGGGAAGAGACCCAGTACTTC.

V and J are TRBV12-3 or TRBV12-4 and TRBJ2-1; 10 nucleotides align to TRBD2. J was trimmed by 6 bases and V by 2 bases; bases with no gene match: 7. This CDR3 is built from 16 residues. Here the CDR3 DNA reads TGTGCCAGCAGTTTAATCAGCGGGAGGGCCCGCAATGAGCAGTTCTTC. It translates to CASSLISGRARNEQFF.